These 4 T cell receptor beta chains originate from one sample sequenced in a study of cytomegalovirus exposure and HLA in healthy donors. The PCR made use of 60 Vbeta and 13 Jbeta primers. Repertoires were generated with immunoSEQ multiplex PCR, while TCRdb's copy carries only in-frame clones and drops some. The top ten hold around 0.76% of the sample, which has about 100,000 clones, roughly three quarters seen once. Sequenced input: PBMCs. These receptors were collected from a woman aged 55 to 70 in good health and CMV-seronegative.

This clone was seen more than once but under ten times. The chain recombines TRBV30 with TRBJ1-1, with no clear D. Trimming left V 3 bases short and J 10 bases short, with 21 bases between. The CDR3 sequence is 14 residues long. Per the germline V gene, CDR1 is GTSNPN and CDR2 is SVGIG (reference sequence). CDR3 sequence reads: CAWRGDGLAGGAFF. The CDR3 DNA reads as TGTGCCTGGAGGGGAGACGGCCTTGCCGGAGGAGCTTTCTTT.

This sequence joins TRBV5-6 and TRBJ2-3, with no clear D. The V end lost 1 base, the J end lost 7 bases, and 7 bases lay between the germline ends. The length of the CDR3 is 12 residues. Per germline, CDR1 SGHDT and CDR2 YYEEEE. CDR3 DNA sequence: TGTGCCAGCAGCTTGCGGTCGAATACGCAGTATTTT. Its protein is CASSLRSNTQYF.

The chain is built from TRBV5-1 and TRBJ1-5; 9 bases align to TRBD1. From germline, CDR1 is SGHRS and CDR2 YFSETQ. Unmatched junction bases numbered 5, after V lost 0 bases and J lost 7 bases. The CDR3 is 15 amino acids. CDR3 sequence reads: CASSLETGGGQPQHF. The CDR3 nucleotides are TGCGCCAGCAGCTTGGAGACAGGGGGGGGGCAGCCCCAGCATTTT.

The rearrangement joins TRBV2 to TRBJ2-3; D is undetermined. This CDR3 contains 17 residues. Germline-derived CDR1 and CDR2 are SNHLY and FYNNEI. V was trimmed by 5 bases and J by 2 bases, leaving 20 bases between them. CDR3 sequence: CASSPPRRVTSTDTQYF. For the CDR3, the DNA is TGTGCCAGCAGTCCTCCTCGACGGGTGACTTCCACAGATACGCAGTATTTT.